This is a list of T cell receptor beta chains from one sample in a study of cytomegalovirus exposure and HLA in healthy donors. TCRdb keeps only in-frame clones here, not all; method: immunoSEQ multiplex PCR. Here the sample spans hundreds of thousands of clones, roughly 88% being singletons. Sequenced sample: PBMCs. Every receptor here comes from a woman under 30 in good health and CMV-seronegative. Both conserved end residues are part of each CDR3. Each record gives: clone size, V gene, J gene, D gene, CDR3 DNA, CDR3 protein. The D gene is left open where the match is weak. The size of a clone is reported for some rows only, either as once, few or many, or as a class for expanded clones.

clone_size: NA; v_call: TRBV5-5; j_call: TRBJ2-7; d_call: NA; cdr3_nt: TGTGCCAGCAGCTTGGACAGGAGAATATGGCAGTACTTC; cdr3_aa: CASSLDRRIWQYF
clone_size: NA; v_call: TRBV7-9; j_call: TRBJ1-4; d_call: NA; cdr3_nt: TGTGCCAGCAGCTTAGCTCAGAGGGATGAAAAACTGTTTTTT; cdr3_aa: CASSLAQRDEKLFF
clone_size: NA; v_call: TRBV19; j_call: TRBJ2-5; d_call: TRBD1; cdr3_nt: TGTGCCAGTAGTATAGGACAGGGCAACCAAGAGACCCAGTACTTC; cdr3_aa: CASSIGQGNQETQYF
clone_size: NA; v_call: TRBV28; j_call: TRBJ1-2; d_call: TRBD1; cdr3_nt: TGTGCCAGCAGTCTCCCGGGACAGATCTATGGCTACACCTTC; cdr3_aa: CASSLPGQIYGYTF
clone_size: NA; v_call: TRBV27; j_call: TRBJ2-3; d_call: NA; cdr3_nt: TGTGCCAGCAGTCACTTCGTGTCAGATACGCAGTATTTT; cdr3_aa: CASSHFVSDTQYF
clone_size: NA; v_call: TRBV5-1; j_call: TRBJ2-2; d_call: NA; cdr3_nt: TGCGCCAGCAGCTTGAGCAGGGGTAGGGCCGGGGAGCTGTTTTTT; cdr3_aa: CASSLSRGRAGELFF
clone_size: NA; v_call: TRBV5-1; j_call: TRBJ2-2; d_call: TRBD2; cdr3_nt: TGCGCCAGCAGTCCAAATTCCGGGACTAGGGACACCGGGGAGCTGTTTTTT; cdr3_aa: CASSPNSGTRDTGELFF
clone_size: NA; v_call: TRBV12-1; j_call: TRBJ1-2; d_call: NA; cdr3_nt: TGTGCCAGCAGCTTCGTCGACAGAAACCTCTATGGCTACACCTTC; cdr3_aa: CASSFVDRNLYGYTF
clone_size: NA; v_call: TRBV28; j_call: TRBJ2-7; d_call: TRBD1; cdr3_nt: TGTGCCAGCAGGGGGACAGGGTGGGCGTCCTACGAGCAGTACTTC; cdr3_aa: CASRGTGWASYEQYF
clone_size: NA; v_call: TRBV7-6; j_call: TRBJ2-3; d_call: NA; cdr3_nt: TGTGCCAGCAGCCCTTCCACAGATACGCAGTATTTT; cdr3_aa: CASSPSTDTQYF
clone_size: NA; v_call: TRBV18; j_call: TRBJ2-7; d_call: NA; cdr3_nt: TGTGCCAGCTCACCAAAGGGGTCCGAGCAGTACTTC; cdr3_aa: CASSPKGSEQYF
clone_size: few; v_call: TRBV2; j_call: TRBJ2-7; d_call: TRBD1; cdr3_nt: TGTGCCAGCAGGGACAGGGGCCTCCACGAGCAGTACTTC; cdr3_aa: CASRDRGLHEQYF
clone_size: few; v_call: TRBV30; j_call: TRBJ1-2; d_call: NA; cdr3_nt: TGTGCCGCCACCCCCGGGGGGCATGGCTACACCTTC; cdr3_aa: CAATPGGHGYTF